This T cell receptor beta chain is from a study of blood T cell repertoires in COVID-19. Study details: In each case, the material was cDNA or gDNA derived from T cells, B-cell-depleted T cells, or PBMCs.

Trimming took 3 bases from V and 8 from J, leaving 10 bases between them. Germline CDR1 is DFQATT and CDR2 is SNEGSKA (reference sequence). This CDR3 comprises 12 residues. Some clones are missing from TCRdb's copy, which holds only in-frame ones; the method was immunoSEQ multiplex PCR. The sample has 200,000 to 250,000 clones, almost 85% seen once; the top ten hold 2% to 3%. V usage is TRBV20-1 and J usage is TRBJ1-4; no definite D call. This clonotype originated in a woman aged 70-85 years with COVID-19, enrolled during active disease. The sequenced material came from peripheral blood. DNA of the CDR3: TGCAGTGCTAGTCCTTCTAGGGAAAAACTGTTTTTT. Translation gives CSASPSREKLFF.